These 23 T cell receptor beta chains came from one sample sequenced in a study of blood T cell repertoires in COVID-19. TCRdb keeps only in-frame clones here, not all; method: immunoSEQ multiplex PCR. There are 650,000 to 800,000 clones in the sample; over 80% occur only once, and around 0.3% lies in the top ten. Sequencing was carried out using peripheral blood. The receptors stem from a woman aged 18-30 years with acute or convalescent COVID-19.

The V and J genes are TRBV9 and TRBJ1-3; TRBD1 agrees at 8 bases. The CDR3 covers 15 residues. Germline CDR1 and CDR2: SGDLS and YYNGEE. The J segment lost 8 bases and the V segment lost 0 bases, leaving 7 bases of the junction unmatched. CDR3 DNA: TGTGCCAGCAGCGTAGCCCGGACAGGGCAGGACACCATATATTTT. Residues: CASSVARTGQDTIYF.

The chain uses TRBV6-1 and TRBJ1-2; 7 bases are a match to TRBD1. The CDR3 consists of 15 residues. The V gene end was trimmed by 3 bases and the J gene end by 8 bases; junction bases not matched to a gene: 12. The germline V gene encodes CDR1 MNHNS and CDR2 SASEGT. CDR3 sequence (DNA): TGTGCCAGCAGTGAGCGGACAGGAGGGAGCTTCGGCTACACCTTC. The encoded protein is CASSERTGGSFGYTF.

The V and J genes are TRBV10-3 and TRBJ1-1; no firm D call. Trimming took 0 bases from V and 7 from J, leaving 3 bases between them. CDR3 length: 11 amino acids. Germline loops: CDR1 ENHRY, CDR2 SYGVKD. CDR3 sequence reads: CAISESYEAFF. The CDR3 DNA follows: TGTGCCATCAGTGAGTCGTATGAAGCTTTCTTT.

The rearrangement links TRBV28 to TRBJ1-5, with D maybe TRBD1 (6 bases). This CDR3 contains 15 residues. V was trimmed by 6 bases and J by 7 bases, leaving 19 bases between them. Germline CDR1 and CDR2: MDHEN and SYDVKM. The CDR3 region is CASSPPRGREQPQHF. The CDR3 DNA reads as TGTGCCAGCAGCCCTCCCAGGGGAAGAGAACAGCCCCAGCATTTT.

This sequence joins TRBV6-5 and TRBJ2-7; 10 nucleotides align to TRBD1. Germline CDR1 MNHEY, CDR2 SVGAGI. V gave up 6 bases and J gave up 5 bases; unmatched junction bases: 10. The CDR3 has 15 amino acids. The CDR3 DNA sequence: TGTGCCAGCAGAGTGAGTGGGACAGGGGCCCACGAGCAGTACTTC. It translates to CASRVSGTGAHEQYF.

This clone was recorded a few times. The chain carries TRBV9 and TRBJ2-7, with 10 bases fitting TRBD2. Per germline, CDR1 SGDLS and CDR2 YYNGEE. The V and J ends lost 4 bases and 3 bases, in that order; junction bases with no gene match: 4. The CDR3 runs 14 residues. Here the CDR3 reads CASSPGLALYEQYF. CDR3 in DNA: TGTGCCAGCAGCCCGGGACTAGCGCTCTACGAGCAGTACTTC.

The V and J genes are TRBV28 and TRBJ1-3, with 7 bases that match TRBD1. V shed 5 bases and J 0 bases; nucleotides not matched to a gene: 4. Germline CDR1 and CDR2: MDHEN and SYDVKM. The length of the CDR3 is 15 residues. In nucleotides, the CDR3 is TGTGCCAGCAGTCCGGGGGACAGCTCTGGAAACACCATATATTTT. It codes for CASSPGDSSGNTIYF.

The rearrangement joins TRBV19 to TRBJ1-5; D might be TRBD1 (5 bases). Trimming stripped 0 bases from V and 4 bases from J, with 10 bases between. CDR3 size: 15 residues. Germline V lookup: CDR1 LNHDA, CDR2 SQIVND (reference sequence). The CDR3 bases are TGTGCCAGTAGTATAGACAGGGCTCGGAATCAGCCCCAGCATTTT. This translates into CASSIDRARNQPQHF. Full variable domain (missing parts from reference TRBV19 and TRBJ1-5): DGGITQSPKYLFRKEGQNVTLSCEQNLNHDAMYWYRQDPGQGLRLIYYSQIVNDFQKGDIAEGYSVSREKKESFPLTVTSAQKNPTAFYLCASSIDRARNQPQHFGDGTRLSIL.

This chain uses TRBV5-4 with TRBJ1-2; D is ambiguous. The CDR3 contains 13 residues. The V and J ends lost 0 bases and 7 bases respectively, with 10 bases between them. Germline-derived CDR1 and CDR2 are SGHNT and YYREEE (reference sequence). The chain's CDR3 is CASSLEQLGGYTF. The CDR3 nucleotides read TGTGCCAGCAGCTTGGAACAGCTCGGTGGCTACACCTTC. Based on the CDR3 plus reference TRBV5-4 and TRBJ1-2, the full variable domain is ETGVTQSPTHLIKTRGQQVTLRCSSQSGHNTVSWYQQALGQGPQFIFQYYREEENGRGNFPPRFSGLQFPNYSSELNVNALELDDSALYLCASSLEQLGGYTFGSGTRLTVV.

The V call is TRBV7-9, the J call TRBJ1-1; unclear D gene. The CDR3 runs to 13 residues. Germline V lookup: CDR1 SEHNR, CDR2 FQNEAQ (reference sequence). Trimming removed 3 bases from V and 0 bases from J, with 5 bases in between. Here the CDR3 DNA reads TGTGCCAGCAGCTTTAATATGAACACTGAAGCTTTCTTT. This sequence encodes CASSFNMNTEAFF.

V usage is TRBV15 and J usage is TRBJ1-2; 9 bases map to TRBD1. With V trimmed by 3 bases and J by 6 bases, 8 bases remained unmatched. Germline assignment: CDR1 LNHNV and CDR2 YYDKDF (reference sequence). The CDR3 runs 15 residues. This CDR3 reads CATSRVVTGGDGYTF. The CDR3 DNA sequence: TGTGCCACCAGCAGGGTGGTGACAGGGGGAGATGGCTACACCTTC.

The chain couples TRBV11-2 to TRBJ2-7, with 8 positions matching TRBD2. V dropped 3 bases and J dropped 0; count of bases not matched to a gene: 1. Germline-derived CDR1 and CDR2 are SGHAT and FQNNGV. The CDR3 is 14 residues long. CDR3 bases: TGTGCCAGCAGCTTCGGGGGGGTCTCCTACGAGCAGTACTTC. Translated, it gives CASSFGGVSYEQYF.

The chain carries TRBV29-1 and TRBJ1-2; 7 bases match TRBD1. CDR3 length equals 14 residues. Germline CDR1 is SQVTM and CDR2 is ANQGSEA. V dropped 4 bases and J dropped 5; count of bases not matched to a gene: 10. For the CDR3, the DNA is TGCAGCGTTGGCGGGGCAGGGGGTATTTATGGCTACACCTTC. This translates into CSVGGAGGIYGYTF.

The chain employs TRBV14 and TRBJ2-3; maybe TRBD1 (5 bases). Trimming removed 0 bases at V and 4 bases at J, with 20 bases between. CDR3 length equals 18 residues. CDR1 and CDR2 (germline): SGHDN, FVKESK. The CDR3 DNA reads TGTGCCAGCAGCCAAGACTCCATGCCCGCAGGGATCTCAGATACGCAGTATTTT. The encoded protein is CASSQDSMPAGISDTQYF.

This chain joins TRBV7-2 and TRBJ2-3; 9 positions agree with TRBD2. Germline V gene data show CDR1 as SGHTA and CDR2 as FQGNSA. The CDR3 is 15 residues long. The J segment lost 5 bases and the V segment lost 5 bases, leaving 8 bases of the junction unmatched. The CDR3 coding sequence is TGTGCCAGCAGCGCACAGCGGGGGGCGGGAGATACGCAGTATTTT. Translation: CASSAQRGAGDTQYF.

The chain combines TRBV5-1 with TRBJ2-7; 11 bases line up with TRBD2. This CDR3 is 14 amino acids long. The germline V gene has CDR1 SGHRS and CDR2 YFSETQ. Germline trimming cut 4 bases from V and 4 bases from J; bases unmatched to any gene: 4. DNA of the CDR3: TGCGCCAGCAGCCCACCTAGCGGGGGGTACGAGCAGTACTTC. Its translation is CASSPPSGGYEQYF.

The chain is built from TRBV5-1 and TRBJ1-2; D is possibly TRBD1 (6 bases). Germline lookup yields CDR1 SGHRS and CDR2 YFSETQ. Trimming took off 4 bases at V and 7 bases at J, with 20 bases between the two ends. This CDR3 comprises 15 residues. The CDR3 sequence is CASSARQEISGGYTF. The DNA of the CDR3 is TGCGCCAGCAGCGCCAGACAGGAGATCTCGGGTGGCTACACCTTC.

The chain is built from TRBV3-1 (or the pseudogene TRBV3-2) and TRBJ1-2; unclear D gene. CDR1 is LGHDT, CDR2 YNNKEL, per germline (reference sequence). Trimming pared 10 bases from V and 7 bases from J, leaving 22 bases between. The CDR3 spans 14 residues. The CDR3 nucleotides read TGTGCCACCCAGAGAGAGGAAGTGGTCCCTGGCTACACCTTC. Translated: CATQREEVVPGYTF.

The CDR3 region has the DNA TGTGCCAGCAGCTTAGGAAGAGCCGGGGAGCTGTTTTTT. It translates to CASSLGRAGELFF. V usage is TRBV7-9 and J usage is TRBJ2-2; D is unclear. This CDR3 has 13 residues. CDR1 is SEHNR, CDR2 FQNEAQ, per germline (reference sequence). The ends were cut back, 1 base at V and 6 bases at J, with 6 bases in the middle.

The V call is TRBV5-5, the J call TRBJ2-7; 11 bases agree with TRBD1. The CDR3 consists of 15 residues. J lost 1 base, V lost 6 bases, and 6 bases had no gene match. From germline, CDR1 is SGHKS and CDR2 YYEKEE (reference sequence). CDR3 bases: TGTGCCAGCAACGAGGGACAGGGGGATTCCTACGAGCAGTACTTC. Translation: CASNEGQGDSYEQYF. The full variable domain, completed using reference TRBV5-5 and TRBJ2-7, is DAGVTQSPTHLIKTRGQQVTLRCSPISGHKSVSWYQQVLGQGPQFIFQYYEKEERGRGNFPDRFSARQFPNYSSELNVNALLLGDSALYLCASNEGQGDSYEQYFGPGTRLTVT.

The chain combines TRBV7-2 with TRBJ2-7; no clear D. The CDR3 spans 14 residues. Germline V gene sequence: CDR1 SGHTA, CDR2 FQGNSA. V was trimmed by 1 base and J by 0 bases, leaving 7 bases between them. CDR3 DNA: TGTGCCAGCAGCTTAGAAGCTAGCTCCTACGAGCAGTACTTC. Amino acid sequence: CASSLEASSYEQYF. Complete variable domain (other parts from reference TRBV7-2 and TRBJ2-7): GAGVSQSPSNKVTEKGKDVELRCDPISGHTALYWYRQSLGQGLEFLIYFQGNSAPDKSGLPSDRFSAERTGGSVSTLTIQRTQQEDSAVYLCASSLEASSYEQYFGPGTRLTVT.

Remarks on this clone: This CDR3 is also generated by other DNA sequences in the sample. V is TRBV9 and J is TRBJ1-2, with TRBD1 matching over 9 bases. Germline lookup yields CDR1 SGDLS and CDR2 YYNGEE. The CDR3 covers 14 residues. V lost 3 bases and J lost 4; bases outside the gene matches: 4. The CDR3 DNA reads TGTGCCAGCAGCGGGGGACAGGGTGTCTATGGCTACACCTTC. This codes for CASSGGQGVYGYTF.

This clone was seen just once. The V and J genes are TRBV7-2 and TRBJ1-1; no definite D call. CDR3 size: 13 residues. Germline loops: CDR1 SGHTA, CDR2 FQGNSA. V lost 5 bases, J lost 6 bases, and 13 bases lay in between. In DNA, the CDR3 is TGTGCCAGCAGCCTAGTGACCCTAGCTGAAGCTTTCTTT. Translating it yields CASSLVTLAEAFF.